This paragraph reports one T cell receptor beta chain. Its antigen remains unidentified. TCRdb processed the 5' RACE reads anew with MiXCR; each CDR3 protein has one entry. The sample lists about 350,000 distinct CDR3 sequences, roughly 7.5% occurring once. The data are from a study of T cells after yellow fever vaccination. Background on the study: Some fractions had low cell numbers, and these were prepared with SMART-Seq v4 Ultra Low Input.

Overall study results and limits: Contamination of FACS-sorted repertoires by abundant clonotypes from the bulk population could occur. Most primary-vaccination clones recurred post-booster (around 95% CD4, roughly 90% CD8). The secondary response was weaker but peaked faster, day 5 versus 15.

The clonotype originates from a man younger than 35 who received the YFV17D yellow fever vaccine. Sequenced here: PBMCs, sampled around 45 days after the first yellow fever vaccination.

CDR3 region: CASSYYSGGRYNEQFF. The CDR3 DNA reads TGTGCCAGCAGCTATTACTCCGGGGGGAGATACAATGAGCAGTTCTTC. V and J are TRBV12-3 or TRBV12-4 and TRBJ2-1; 7 bases agree with TRBD2. The CDR3 spans 16 residues. The junction had 12 bases not matched to a gene; V was cut back by 6 bases and J by 4 bases.